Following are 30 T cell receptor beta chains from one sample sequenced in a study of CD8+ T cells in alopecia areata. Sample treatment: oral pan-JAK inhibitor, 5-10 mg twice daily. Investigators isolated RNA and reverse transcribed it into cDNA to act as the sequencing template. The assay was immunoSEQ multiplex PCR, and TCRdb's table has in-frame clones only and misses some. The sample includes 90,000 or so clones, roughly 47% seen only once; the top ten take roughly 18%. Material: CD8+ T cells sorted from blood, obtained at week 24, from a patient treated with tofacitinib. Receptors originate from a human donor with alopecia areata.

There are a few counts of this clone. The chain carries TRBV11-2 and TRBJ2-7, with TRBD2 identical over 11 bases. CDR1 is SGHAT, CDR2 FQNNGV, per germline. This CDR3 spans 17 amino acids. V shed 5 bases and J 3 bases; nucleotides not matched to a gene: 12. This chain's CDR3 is CASSVRGGLAGNYEQYF. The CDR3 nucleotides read TGTGCCAGCAGCGTAAGAGGTGGACTAGCGGGTAACTACGAGCAGTACTTC.

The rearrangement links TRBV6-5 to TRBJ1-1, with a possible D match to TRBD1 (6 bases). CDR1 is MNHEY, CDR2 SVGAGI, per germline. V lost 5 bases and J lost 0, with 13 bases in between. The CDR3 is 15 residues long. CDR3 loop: CASSSWTAMNTEAFF. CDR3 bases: TGTGCCAGCAGTAGTTGGACAGCGATGAACACTGAAGCTTTCTTT.

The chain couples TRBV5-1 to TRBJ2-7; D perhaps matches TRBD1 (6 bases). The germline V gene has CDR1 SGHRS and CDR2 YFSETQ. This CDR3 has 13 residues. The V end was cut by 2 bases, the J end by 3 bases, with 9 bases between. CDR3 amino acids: CASSFKDSYEQYF. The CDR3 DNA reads TGCGCCAGCAGCTTCAAGGACAGCTACGAGCAGTACTTC.

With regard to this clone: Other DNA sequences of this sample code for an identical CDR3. Here the CDR3 DNA reads TGTGCCAGCAGGGGGACTAGCGGAAGCACAGATACGCAGTATTTT. Its translation: CASRGTSGSTDTQYF. The rearrangement joins TRBV2 to TRBJ2-3; the match to TRBD2 covers 11 bases. V shed 6 bases and J 0 bases; nucleotides not matched to a gene: 2. CDR3 length: 15 residues. Germline CDR1 is SNHLY and CDR2 is FYNNEI.

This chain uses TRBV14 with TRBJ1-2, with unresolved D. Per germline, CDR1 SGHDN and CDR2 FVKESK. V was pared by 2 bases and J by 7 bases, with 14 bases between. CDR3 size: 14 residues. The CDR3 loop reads CASSQRPLAGGYTF. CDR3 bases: TGTGCCAGCAGCCAAAGACCCCTTGCGGGTGGCTACACCTTC.

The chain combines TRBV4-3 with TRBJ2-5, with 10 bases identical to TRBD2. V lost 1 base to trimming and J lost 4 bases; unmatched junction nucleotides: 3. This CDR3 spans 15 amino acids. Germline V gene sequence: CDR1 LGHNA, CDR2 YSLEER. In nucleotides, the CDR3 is TGCGCCAGCAGCCAAGGATGGACTAGCGGAGAGACCCAGTACTTC. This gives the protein CASSQGWTSGETQYF.

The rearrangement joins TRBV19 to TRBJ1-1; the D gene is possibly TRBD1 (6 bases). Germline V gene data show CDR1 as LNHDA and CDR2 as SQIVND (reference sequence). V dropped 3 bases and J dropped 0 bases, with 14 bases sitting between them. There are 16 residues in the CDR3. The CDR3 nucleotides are TGTGCCAGTAGTATTCAGGGGATAGGCATGAACACTGAAGCTTTCTTT. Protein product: CASSIQGIGMNTEAFF.

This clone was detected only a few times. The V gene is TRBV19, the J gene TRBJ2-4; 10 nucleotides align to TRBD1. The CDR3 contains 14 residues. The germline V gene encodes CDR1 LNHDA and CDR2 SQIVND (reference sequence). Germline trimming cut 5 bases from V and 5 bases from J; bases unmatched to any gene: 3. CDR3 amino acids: CASSVGTGENIQYF. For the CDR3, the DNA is TGTGCCAGTAGTGTCGGGACAGGGGAAAACATTCAGTACTTC.

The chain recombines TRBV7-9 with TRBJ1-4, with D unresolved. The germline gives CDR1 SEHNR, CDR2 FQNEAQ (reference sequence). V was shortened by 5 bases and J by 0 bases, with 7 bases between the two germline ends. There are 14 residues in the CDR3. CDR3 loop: CASSATATNEKLFF. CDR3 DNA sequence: TGTGCCAGCAGCGCCACGGCAACTAATGAAAAACTGTTTTTT.

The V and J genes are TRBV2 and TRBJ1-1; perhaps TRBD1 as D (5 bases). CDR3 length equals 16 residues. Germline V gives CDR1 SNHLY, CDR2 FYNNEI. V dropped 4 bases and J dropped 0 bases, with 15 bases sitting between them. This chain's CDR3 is CASSAGPPGMNTEAFF. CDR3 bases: TGTGCCAGCAGTGCAGGGCCGCCGGGTATGAACACTGAAGCTTTCTTT.

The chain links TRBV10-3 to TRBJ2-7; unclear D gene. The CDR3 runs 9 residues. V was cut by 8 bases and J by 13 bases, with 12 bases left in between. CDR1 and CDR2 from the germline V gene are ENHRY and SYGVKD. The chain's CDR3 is CAISSRVYF. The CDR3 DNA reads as TGTGCCATCTCGAGTCGCGTTTACTTC.

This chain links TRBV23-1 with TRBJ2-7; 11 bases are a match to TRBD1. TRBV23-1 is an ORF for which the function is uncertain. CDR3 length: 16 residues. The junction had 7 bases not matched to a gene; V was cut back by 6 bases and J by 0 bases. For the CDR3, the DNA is TGCGCCAGCAGGGGAAAGGGACAGGGGGACTCCTACGAGCAGTACTTC. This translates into CASRGKGQGDSYEQYF.

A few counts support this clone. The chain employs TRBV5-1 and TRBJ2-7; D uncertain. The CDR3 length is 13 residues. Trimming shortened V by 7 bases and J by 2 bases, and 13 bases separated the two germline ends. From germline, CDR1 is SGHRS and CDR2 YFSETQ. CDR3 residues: CASGPMGPYEQYF. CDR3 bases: TGCGCCAGCGGACCAATGGGCCCCTACGAGCAGTACTTC. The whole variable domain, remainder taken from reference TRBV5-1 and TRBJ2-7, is KAGVTQTPRYLIKTRGQQVTLSCSPISGHRSVSWYQQTPGQGLQFLFEYFSETQRNKGNFPGRFSGRQFSNSRSEMNVSTLELGDSALYLCASGPMGPYEQYFGPGTRLTVT.

CDR3 sequence: CASSLSDSTIAGANVLTF. The DNA of the CDR3 is TGTGCCAGCAGTTTATCAGACAGCACAATAGCCGGGGCCAACGTCCTGACTTTC. This rearrangement joins TRBV27 to TRBJ2-6; D may be TRBD1 (5 bases). Germline V CDR1 and CDR2: MNHEY, SMNVEV (reference sequence). Trimming took off 0 bases at V and 4 bases at J, with 16 bases between the two ends. There are 18 residues in the CDR3.

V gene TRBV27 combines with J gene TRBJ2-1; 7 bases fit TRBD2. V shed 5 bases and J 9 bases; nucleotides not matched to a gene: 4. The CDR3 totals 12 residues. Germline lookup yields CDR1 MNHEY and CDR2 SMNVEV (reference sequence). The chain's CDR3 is CASSTTSVEQFF. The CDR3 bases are TGTGCCAGCAGTACTACTAGCGTTGAGCAGTTCTTC.

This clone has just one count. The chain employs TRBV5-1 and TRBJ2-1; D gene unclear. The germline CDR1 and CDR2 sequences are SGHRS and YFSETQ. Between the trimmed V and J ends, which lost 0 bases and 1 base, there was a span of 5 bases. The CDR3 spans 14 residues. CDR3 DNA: TGCGCCAGCAGCTTGGTGACTTCCTACAATGAGCAGTTCTTC. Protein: CASSLVTSYNEQFF.

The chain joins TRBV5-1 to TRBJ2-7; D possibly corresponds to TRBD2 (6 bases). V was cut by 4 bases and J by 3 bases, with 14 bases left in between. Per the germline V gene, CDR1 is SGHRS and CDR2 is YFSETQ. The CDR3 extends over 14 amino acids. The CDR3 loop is CASSPTDGGYEQYF. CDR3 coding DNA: TGCGCCAGCAGCCCCACCGACGGGGGCTACGAGCAGTACTTC.

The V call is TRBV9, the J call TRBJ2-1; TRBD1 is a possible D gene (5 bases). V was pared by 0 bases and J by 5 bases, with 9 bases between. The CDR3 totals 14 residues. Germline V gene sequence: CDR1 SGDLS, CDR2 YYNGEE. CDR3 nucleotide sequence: TGTGCCAGCAGCGTAGGCCGGACAAACAATGAGCAGTTCTTC. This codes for CASSVGRTNNEQFF.

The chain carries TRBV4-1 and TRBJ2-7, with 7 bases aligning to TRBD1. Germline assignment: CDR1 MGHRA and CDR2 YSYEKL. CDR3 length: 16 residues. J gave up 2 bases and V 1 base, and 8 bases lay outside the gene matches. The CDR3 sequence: CASSQAPGQQTYEQYF. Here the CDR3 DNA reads TGCGCCAGCAGCCAAGCGCCGGGACAGCAAACCTACGAGCAGTACTTC.

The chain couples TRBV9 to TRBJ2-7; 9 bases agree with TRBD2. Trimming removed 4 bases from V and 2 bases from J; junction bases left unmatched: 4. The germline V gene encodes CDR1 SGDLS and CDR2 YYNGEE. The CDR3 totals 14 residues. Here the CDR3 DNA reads TGTGCCAGCAGCCCTAGCGGGAACACCTACGAGCAGTACTTC. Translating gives CASSPSGNTYEQYF. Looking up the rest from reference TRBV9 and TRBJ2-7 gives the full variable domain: DSGVTQTPKHLITATGQRVTLRCSPRSGDLSVYWYQQSLDQGLQFLIQYYNGEERAKGNILERFSAQQFPDLHSELNLSSLELGDSALYFCASSPSGNTYEQYFGPGTRLTVT.

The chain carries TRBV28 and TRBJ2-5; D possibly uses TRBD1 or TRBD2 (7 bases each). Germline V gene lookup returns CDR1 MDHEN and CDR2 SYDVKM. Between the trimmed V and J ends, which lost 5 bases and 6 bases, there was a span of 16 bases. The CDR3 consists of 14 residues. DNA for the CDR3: TGTGCCAGCAGTGACAGGGCCGGGAGGCAGACCCAGTACTTC. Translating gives CASSDRAGRQTQYF.

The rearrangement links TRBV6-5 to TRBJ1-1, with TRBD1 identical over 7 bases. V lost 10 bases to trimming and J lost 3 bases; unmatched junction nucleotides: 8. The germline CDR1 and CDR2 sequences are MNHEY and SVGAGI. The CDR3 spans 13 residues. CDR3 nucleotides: TGTGCCACGGGGACAGCCCATTACACTGAAGCTTTCTTT. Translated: CATGTAHYTEAFF.

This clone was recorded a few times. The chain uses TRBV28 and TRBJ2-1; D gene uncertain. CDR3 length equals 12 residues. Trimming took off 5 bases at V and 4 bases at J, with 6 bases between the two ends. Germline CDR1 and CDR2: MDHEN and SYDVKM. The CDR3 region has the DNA TGTGCCAGCAGTCCCCCGTACAATGAGCAGTTCTTC. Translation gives CASSPPYNEQFF. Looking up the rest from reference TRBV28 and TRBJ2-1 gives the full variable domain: DVKVTQSSRYLVKRTGEKVFLECVQDMDHENMFWYRQDPGLGLRLIYFSYDVKMKEKGDIPEGYSVSREKKERFSLILESASTNQTSMYLCASSPPYNEQFFGPGTRLTVL.

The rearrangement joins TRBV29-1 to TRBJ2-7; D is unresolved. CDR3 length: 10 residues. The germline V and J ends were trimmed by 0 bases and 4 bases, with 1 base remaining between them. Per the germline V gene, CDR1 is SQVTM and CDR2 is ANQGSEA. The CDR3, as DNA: TGCAGCGTTGAAGATTACGAGCAGTACTTC. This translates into CSVEDYEQYF.

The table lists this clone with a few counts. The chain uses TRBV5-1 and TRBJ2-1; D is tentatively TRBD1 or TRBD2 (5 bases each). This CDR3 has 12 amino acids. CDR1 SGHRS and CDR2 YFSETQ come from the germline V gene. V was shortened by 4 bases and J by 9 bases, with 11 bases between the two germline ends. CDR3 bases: TGCGCCAGCAGCCCGGTTGGGGGTGAGCAGTTCTTC. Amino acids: CASSPVGGEQFF.

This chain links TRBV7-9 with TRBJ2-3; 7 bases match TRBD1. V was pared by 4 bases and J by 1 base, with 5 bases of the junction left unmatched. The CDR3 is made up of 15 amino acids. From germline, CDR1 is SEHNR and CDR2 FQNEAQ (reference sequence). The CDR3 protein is CASSSRQGGTDTQYF. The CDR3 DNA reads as TGTGCCAGCAGCTCTAGACAGGGCGGCACAGATACGCAGTATTTT.

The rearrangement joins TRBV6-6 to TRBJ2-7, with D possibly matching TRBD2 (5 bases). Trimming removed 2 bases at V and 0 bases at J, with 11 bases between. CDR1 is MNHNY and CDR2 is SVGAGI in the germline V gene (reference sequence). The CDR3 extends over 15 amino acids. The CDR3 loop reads CASSYGPGNSYEQYF. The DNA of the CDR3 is TGTGCCAGCAGTTACGGGCCGGGGAACTCCTACGAGCAGTACTTC.

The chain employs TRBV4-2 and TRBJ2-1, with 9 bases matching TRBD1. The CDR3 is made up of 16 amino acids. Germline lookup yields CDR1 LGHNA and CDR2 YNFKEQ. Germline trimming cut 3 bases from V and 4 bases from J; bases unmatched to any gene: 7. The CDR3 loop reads CASSQQTGQGYNEQFF. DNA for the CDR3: TGTGCCAGCAGCCAGCAAACGGGACAGGGTTACAATGAGCAGTTCTTC.

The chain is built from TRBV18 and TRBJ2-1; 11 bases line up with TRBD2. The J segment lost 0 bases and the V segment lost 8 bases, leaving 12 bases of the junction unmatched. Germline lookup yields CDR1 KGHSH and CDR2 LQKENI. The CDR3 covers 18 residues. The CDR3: CASAGTSGSLSSYNEQFF. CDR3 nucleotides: TGTGCCAGCGCCGGGACTAGCGGATCCTTAAGCTCCTACAATGAGCAGTTCTTC.

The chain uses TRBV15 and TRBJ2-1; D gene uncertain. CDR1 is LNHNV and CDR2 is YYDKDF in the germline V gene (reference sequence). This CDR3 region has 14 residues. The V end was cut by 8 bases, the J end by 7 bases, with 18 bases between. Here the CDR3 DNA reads TGTGCCACCGACCGATATGGCCTTGGGAATGAGCAGTTCTTC. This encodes CATDRYGLGNEQFF.